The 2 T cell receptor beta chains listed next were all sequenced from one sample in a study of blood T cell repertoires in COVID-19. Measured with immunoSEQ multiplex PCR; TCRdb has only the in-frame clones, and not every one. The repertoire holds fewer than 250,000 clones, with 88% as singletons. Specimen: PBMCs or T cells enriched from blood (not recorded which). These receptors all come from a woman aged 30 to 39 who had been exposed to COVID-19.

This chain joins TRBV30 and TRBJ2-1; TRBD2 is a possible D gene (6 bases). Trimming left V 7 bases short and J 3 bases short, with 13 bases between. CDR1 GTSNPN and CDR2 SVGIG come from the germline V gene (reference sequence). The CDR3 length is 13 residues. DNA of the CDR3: TGTGCCTACGGGACTTATAACTACAATGAGCAGTTCTTC. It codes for CAYGTYNYNEQFF. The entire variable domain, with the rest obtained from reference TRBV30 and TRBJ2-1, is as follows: SQTIHQWPATLVQPVGSPLSLECTVEGTSNPNLYWYRQAAGRGLQLLFYSVGIGQISSEVPQNLSASRPQDRQFILSSKKLLLSDSGFYLCAYGTYNYNEQFFGPGTRLTVL.

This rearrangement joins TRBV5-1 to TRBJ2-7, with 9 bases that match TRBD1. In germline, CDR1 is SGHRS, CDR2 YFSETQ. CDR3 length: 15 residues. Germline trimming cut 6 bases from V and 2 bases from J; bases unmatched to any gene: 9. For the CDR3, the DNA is TGCGCCAGCAAACCGGGACAGGGTTTTCCCTACGAGCAGTACTTC. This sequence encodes CASKPGQGFPYEQYF.